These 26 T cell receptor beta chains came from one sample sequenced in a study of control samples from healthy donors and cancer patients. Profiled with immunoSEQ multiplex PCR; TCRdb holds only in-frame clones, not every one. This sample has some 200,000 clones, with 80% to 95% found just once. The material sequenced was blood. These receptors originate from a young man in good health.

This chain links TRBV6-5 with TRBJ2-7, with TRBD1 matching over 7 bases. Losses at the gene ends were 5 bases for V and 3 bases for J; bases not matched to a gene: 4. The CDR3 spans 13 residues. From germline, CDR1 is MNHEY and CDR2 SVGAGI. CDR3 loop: CASSRQGYYEQYF. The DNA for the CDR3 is TGTGCCAGCAGTAGACAGGGTTACTACGAGCAGTACTTC.

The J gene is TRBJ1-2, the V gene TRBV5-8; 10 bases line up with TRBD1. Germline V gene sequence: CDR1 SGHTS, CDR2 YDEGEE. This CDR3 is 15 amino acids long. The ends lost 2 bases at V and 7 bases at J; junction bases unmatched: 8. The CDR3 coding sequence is TGTGCCAGCAGCTTTCAGAGACAGGGGGCGTTTGGCTACACCTTC. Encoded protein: CASSFQRQGAFGYTF.

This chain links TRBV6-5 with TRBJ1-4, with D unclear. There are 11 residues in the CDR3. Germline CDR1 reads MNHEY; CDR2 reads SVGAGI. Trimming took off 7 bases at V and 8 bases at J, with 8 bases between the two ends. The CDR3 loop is CASTWTEKLFF. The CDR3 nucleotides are TGTGCCAGCACGTGGACGGAAAAACTGTTTTTT.

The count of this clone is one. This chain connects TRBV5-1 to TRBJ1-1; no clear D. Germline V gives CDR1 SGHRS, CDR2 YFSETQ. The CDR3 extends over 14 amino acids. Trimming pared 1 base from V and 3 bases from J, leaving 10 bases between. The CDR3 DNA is TGCGCCAGCAGCTTGTTTAACGGGGACACTGAAGCTTTCTTT. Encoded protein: CASSLFNGDTEAFF.

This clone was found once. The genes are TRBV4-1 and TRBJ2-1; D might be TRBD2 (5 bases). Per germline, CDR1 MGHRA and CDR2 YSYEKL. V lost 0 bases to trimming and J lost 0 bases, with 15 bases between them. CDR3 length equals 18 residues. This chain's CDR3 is CASSQDQRVGSSYNEQFF. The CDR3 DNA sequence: TGCGCCAGCAGCCAAGATCAAAGGGTAGGGAGCTCCTACAATGAGCAGTTCTTC.

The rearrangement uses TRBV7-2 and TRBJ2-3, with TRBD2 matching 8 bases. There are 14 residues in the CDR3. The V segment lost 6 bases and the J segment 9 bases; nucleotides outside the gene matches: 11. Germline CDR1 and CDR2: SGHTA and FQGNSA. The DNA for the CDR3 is TGTGCCAGCAGGTCAAATAGCCGGGGGGGGACGCAGTATTTT. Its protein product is CASRSNSRGGTQYF. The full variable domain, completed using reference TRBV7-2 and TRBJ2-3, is GAGVSQSPSNKVTEKGKDVELRCDPISGHTALYWYRQSLGQGLEFLIYFQGNSAPDKSGLPSDRFSAERTGGSVSTLTIQRTQQEDSAVYLCASRSNSRGGTQYFGPGTRLTVL.

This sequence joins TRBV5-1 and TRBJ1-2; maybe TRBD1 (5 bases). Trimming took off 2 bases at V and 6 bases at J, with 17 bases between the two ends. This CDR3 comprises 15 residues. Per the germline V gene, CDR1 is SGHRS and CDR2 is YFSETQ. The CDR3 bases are TGCGCCAGCAGCTTTTCTCCAGGGTCCGTCGATGGCTACACCTTC. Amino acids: CASSFSPGSVDGYTF.

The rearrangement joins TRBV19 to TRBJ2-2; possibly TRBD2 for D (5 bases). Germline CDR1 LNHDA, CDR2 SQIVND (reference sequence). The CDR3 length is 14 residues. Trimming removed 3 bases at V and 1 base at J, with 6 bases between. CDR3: CASSIEGNTGELFF. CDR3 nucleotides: TGTGCCAGTAGTATCGAGGGGAACACCGGGGAGCTGTTTTTT.

This CDR3 is CASNQDSAGNTIYF. The CDR3, as DNA: TGTGCCAGCAATCAGGACAGTGCTGGAAACACCATATATTTT. This chain joins TRBV2 and TRBJ1-3, with a possible D match to TRBD1 (6 bases). The CDR3 spans 14 residues. Deletions cut 7 bases from V and 2 bases from J, with 12 bases between. Germline CDR1 SNHLY, CDR2 FYNNEI.

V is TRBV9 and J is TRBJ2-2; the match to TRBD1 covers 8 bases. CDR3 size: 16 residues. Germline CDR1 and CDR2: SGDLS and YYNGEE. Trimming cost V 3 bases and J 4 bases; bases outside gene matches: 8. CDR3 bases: TGTGCCAGCAGCGCCGAGGGACAGGTTAGCACCGGGGAGCTGTTTTTT. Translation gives CASSAEGQVSTGELFF.

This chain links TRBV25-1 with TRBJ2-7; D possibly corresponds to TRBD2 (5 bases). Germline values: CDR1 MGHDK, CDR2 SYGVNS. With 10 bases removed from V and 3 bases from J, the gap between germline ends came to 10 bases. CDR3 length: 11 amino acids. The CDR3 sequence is CATSNSYEQYF. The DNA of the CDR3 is TGTGCCACTAGCAACAGCTACGAGCAGTACTTC.

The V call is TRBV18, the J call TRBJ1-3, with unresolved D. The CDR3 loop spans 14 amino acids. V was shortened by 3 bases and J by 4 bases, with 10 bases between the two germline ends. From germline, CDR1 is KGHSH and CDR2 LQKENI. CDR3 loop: CASSPLDGGNTIYF. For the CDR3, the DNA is TGTGCCAGCTCACCCTTGGACGGAGGAAACACCATATATTTT.

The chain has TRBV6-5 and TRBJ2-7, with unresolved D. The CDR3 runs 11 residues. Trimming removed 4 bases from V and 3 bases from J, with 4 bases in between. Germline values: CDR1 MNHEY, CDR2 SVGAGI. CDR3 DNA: TGTGCCAGCAGTTTCTTCTACGAGCAGTACTTC. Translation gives CASSFFYEQYF.

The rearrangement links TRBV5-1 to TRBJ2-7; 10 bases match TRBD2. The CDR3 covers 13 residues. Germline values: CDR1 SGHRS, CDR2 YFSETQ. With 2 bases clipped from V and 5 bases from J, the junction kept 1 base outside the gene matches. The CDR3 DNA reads TGCGCCAGCAGCTTTGGACTAGCGGACGAGCAGTACTTC. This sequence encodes CASSFGLADEQYF.

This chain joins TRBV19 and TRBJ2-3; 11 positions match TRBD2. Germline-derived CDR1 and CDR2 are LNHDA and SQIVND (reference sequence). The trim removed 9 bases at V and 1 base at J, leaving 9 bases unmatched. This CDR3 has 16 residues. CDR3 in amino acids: CASRRIAGGRTDTQYF. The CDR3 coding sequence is TGTGCCAGCAGAAGAATAGCGGGGGGGCGCACAGATACGCAGTATTTT.

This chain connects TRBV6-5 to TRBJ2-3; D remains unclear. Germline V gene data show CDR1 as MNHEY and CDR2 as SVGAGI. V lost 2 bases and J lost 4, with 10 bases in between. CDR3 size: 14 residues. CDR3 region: CASSYLLAADTQYF. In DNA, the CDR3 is TGTGCCAGCAGTTACCTTTTGGCAGCAGATACGCAGTATTTT.

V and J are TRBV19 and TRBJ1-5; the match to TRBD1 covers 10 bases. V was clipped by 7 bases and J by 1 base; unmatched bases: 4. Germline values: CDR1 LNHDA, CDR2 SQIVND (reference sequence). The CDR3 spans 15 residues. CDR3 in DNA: TGTGCCAGTACGGACAGGGGGAACAGCAATCAGCCCCAGCATTTT. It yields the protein CASTDRGNSNQPQHF.

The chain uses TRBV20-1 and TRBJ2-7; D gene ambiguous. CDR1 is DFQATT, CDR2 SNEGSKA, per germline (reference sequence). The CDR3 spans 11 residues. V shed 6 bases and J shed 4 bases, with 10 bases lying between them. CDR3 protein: CSANSRYEQYF. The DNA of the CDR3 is TGCAGTGCGAACTCGCGGTACGAGCAGTACTTC.

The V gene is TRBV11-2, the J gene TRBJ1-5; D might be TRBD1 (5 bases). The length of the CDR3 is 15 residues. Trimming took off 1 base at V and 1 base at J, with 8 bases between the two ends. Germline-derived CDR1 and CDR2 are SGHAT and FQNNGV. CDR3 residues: CASSLAPGSNQPQHF. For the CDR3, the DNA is TGTGCCAGCAGCTTAGCACCAGGGAGCAATCAGCCCCAGCATTTT.

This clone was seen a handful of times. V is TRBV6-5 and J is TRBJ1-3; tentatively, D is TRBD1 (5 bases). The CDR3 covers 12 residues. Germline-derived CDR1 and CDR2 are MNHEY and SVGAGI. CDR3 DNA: TGTGCTGCGAGGGGAGACGGAAACACCATATATTTT. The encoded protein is CAARGDGNTIYF.

CDR3 region: CASSDATGGNGYTF. Written as DNA, the CDR3 is TGTGCCAGCAGTGACGCGACAGGGGGCAATGGCTACACCTTC. The rearrangement uses TRBV6-4 and TRBJ1-2; 10 positions match TRBD1. From germline, CDR1 is MRHNA and CDR2 SNTAGT. The CDR3 sequence is 14 residues long. V trimming: 2 bases; J trimming: 6 bases; junction bases outside the gene matches: 3.

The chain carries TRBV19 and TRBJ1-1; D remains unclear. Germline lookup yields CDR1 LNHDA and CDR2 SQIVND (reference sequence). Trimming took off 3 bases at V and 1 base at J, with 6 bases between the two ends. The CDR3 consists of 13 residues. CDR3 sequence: CASSIIRNTEAFF. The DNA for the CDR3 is TGTGCCAGTAGTATTATAAGGAACACTGAAGCTTTCTTT.

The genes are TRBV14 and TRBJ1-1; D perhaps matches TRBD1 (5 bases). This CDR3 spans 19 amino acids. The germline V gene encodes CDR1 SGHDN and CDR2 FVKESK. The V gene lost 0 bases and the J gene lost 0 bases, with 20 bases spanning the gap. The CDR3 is CASSQERLGTVGMNTEAFF. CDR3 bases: TGTGCCAGCAGCCAAGAGAGATTGGGGACCGTAGGAATGAACACTGAAGCTTTCTTT.

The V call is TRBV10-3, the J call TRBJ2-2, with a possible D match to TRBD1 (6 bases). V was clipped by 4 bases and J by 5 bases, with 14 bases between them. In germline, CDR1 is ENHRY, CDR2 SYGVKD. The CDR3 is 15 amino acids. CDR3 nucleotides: TGTGCCATCAGTGGGAGGCCAGGGGAAACCGGGGAGCTGTTTTTT. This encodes CAISGRPGETGELFF.

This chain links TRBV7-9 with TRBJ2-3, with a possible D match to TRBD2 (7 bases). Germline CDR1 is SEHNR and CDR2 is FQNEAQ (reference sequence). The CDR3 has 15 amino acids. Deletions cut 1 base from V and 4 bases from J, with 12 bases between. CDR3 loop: CASSLVGGAADTQYF. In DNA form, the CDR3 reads TGTGCCAGCAGCTTAGTAGGGGGGGCCGCAGATACGCAGTATTTT.

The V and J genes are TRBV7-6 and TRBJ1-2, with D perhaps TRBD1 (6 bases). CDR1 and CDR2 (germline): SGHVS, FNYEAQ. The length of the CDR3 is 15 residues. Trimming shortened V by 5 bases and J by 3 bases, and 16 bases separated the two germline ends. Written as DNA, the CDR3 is TGTGCCAGCAGCCTTTACAGGGTTGGGGACTATGGCTACACCTTC. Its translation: CASSLYRVGDYGYTF.